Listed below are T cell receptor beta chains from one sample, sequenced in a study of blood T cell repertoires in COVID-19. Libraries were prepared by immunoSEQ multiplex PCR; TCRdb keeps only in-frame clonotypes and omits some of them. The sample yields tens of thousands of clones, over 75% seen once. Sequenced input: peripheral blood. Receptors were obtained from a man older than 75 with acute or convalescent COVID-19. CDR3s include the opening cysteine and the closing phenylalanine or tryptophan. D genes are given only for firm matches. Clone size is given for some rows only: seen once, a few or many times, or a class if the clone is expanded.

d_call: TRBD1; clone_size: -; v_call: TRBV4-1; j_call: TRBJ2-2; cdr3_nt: TGCGCCAGCAGCCAAGCCGGGGACAGGGGTTTCACCGGGGAGCTGTTTTTT; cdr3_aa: CASSQAGDRGFTGELFF
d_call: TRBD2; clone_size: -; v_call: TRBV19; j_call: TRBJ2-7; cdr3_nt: TGTGCCAGTAGGGCGAAACTAGCGGTTTCCTACGAGCAGTACTTC; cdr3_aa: CASRAKLAVSYEQYF
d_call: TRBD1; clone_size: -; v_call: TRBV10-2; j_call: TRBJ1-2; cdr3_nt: TGCGCCAGCAGGCCAGCGGGACAGGCGAACTATGGCTACACCTTC; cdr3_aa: CASRPAGQANYGYTF
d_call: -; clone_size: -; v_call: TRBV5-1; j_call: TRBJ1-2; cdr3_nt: TGCGCCAGCAGTGTGGCAGAAACTAACTATGGCTACACCTTC; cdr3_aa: CASSVAETNYGYTF
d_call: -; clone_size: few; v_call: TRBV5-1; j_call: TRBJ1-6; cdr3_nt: TGCGCCAGCAGCTCAGGCGGACAGAGTAGTAATTCTCCCCTCCACTTT; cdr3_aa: CASSSGGQSSNSPLHF
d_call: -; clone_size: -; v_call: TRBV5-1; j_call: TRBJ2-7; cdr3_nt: TGCGCCAGCAGCCCCGGGGAAACCTACGAGCAGTACTTC; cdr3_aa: CASSPGETYEQYF
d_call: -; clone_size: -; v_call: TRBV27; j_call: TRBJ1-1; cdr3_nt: TGTGCCAGCAGTTTATATGGCAGGGCGAACACTGAAGCTTTCTTT; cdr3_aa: CASSLYGRANTEAFF
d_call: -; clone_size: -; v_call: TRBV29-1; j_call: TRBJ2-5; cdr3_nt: TGCAGCCTCGTAGGCAGGGAAGAGACCCAGTACTTC; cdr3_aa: CSLVGREETQYF
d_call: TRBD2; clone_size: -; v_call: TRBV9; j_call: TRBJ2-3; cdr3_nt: TGTGCCAGCAGCGTAGCTCCCGGGGGGGGCACAGATACGCAGTATTTT; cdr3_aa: CASSVAPGGGTDTQYF
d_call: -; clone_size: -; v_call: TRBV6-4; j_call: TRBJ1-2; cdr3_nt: TGTGCCAGCAGTGACTCGTTGTCCGGGAATGGCTACACCTTC; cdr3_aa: CASSDSLSGNGYTF
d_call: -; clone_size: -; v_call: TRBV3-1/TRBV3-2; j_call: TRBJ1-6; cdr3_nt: TGTGCCAGCAGCCAAGGGGAGAATTCACCCCTCCACTTT; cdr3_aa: CASSQGENSPLHF
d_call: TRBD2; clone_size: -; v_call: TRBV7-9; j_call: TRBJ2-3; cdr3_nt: TGTGCCAGCAGCAGACTAGCGGGGGGGCCAAGCACAGATACGCAGTATTTT; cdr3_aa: CASSRLAGGPSTDTQYF
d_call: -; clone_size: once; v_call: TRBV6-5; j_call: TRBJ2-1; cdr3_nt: TGTGCCAGCAGGAGGGAGCAGGAAGGGCGGCAGTTCTTC; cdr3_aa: CASRREQEGRQFF
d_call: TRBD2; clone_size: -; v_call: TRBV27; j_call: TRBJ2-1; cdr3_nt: TGTGCCAGCAGTTTACGGGGAAGCGGGGGGGGCACCAATGAGCAGTTCTTC; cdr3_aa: CASSLRGSGGGTNEQFF
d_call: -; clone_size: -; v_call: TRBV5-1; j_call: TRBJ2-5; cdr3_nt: TGCGCCAGCAATTTACGGGGGGCACAGGAGACCCAGTACTTC; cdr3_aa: CASNLRGAQETQYF
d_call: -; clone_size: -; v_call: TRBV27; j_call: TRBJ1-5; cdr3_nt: TGTGCCAGCAGTTTGCTGGGGGGTAGCAATCAGCCCCAGCATTTT; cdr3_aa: CASSLLGGSNQPQHF
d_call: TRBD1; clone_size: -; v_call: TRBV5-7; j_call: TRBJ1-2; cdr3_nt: TGTGCCAGCAGCTTGGGAGGACAGGGGTCTGGCTACACCTTC; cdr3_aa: CASSLGGQGSGYTF
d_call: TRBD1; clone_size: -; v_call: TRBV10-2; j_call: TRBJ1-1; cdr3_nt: TGCGCCAGCAGAGGGACAGGCGAGAACACTGAAGCTTTCTTT; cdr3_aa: CASRGTGENTEAFF
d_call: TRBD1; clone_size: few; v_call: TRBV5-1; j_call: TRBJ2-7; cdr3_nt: TGCGCCAGCAGCTCTCTGACAGGGCCAAACTACGAGCAGTACTTC; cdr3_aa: CASSSLTGPNYEQYF
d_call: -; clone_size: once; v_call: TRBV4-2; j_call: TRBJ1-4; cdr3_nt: TGTGCCAGCAGCCTGGACCGGGAGGGAACTAATGAAAAACTGTTTTTT; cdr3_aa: CASSLDREGTNEKLFF
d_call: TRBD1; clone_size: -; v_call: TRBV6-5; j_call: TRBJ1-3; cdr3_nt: TGTGCCAGCAGTTACTCGTGGGACAGGGGAGACACCATATATTTT; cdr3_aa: CASSYSWDRGDTIYF
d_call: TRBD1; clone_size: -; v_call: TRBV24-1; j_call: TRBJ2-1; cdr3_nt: TGTGCCACCAGTGCTCTGGGACAGAGCAATGAGCAGTTCTTC; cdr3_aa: CATSALGQSNEQFF